This T cell receptor beta chain was recovered during a study of cytomegalovirus exposure and HLA in healthy donors. Using immunoSEQ multiplex PCR, the repertoire was profiled, and TCRdb retains in-frame clones only, with some absent. The sample includes roughly 330,000 clones, roughly 87% of them seen just once. Germline V gene lookup returns CDR1 LNHNV and CDR2 YYDKDF (reference sequence). The CDR3 runs to 12 residues. Trimming cost V 5 bases and J 6 bases, with 8 bases left between them. The TCR was taken from a woman in her twenties or thirties in good health and CMV-seropositive. Material for sequencing was PBMCs. This rearrangement joins TRBV15 to TRBJ1-5; D is unclear. CDR3 in DNA: TGTGCCACCAGCCAGCCGGGTCAGCCCCAGCATTTT. As protein: CATSQPGQPQHF.